Given below is one TCR beta chain in context. These data are taken from a study of blood T cell repertoires in COVID-19. Study-wide background: Researchers got acute and convalescent COVID-19 samples from the United States, Italy and Spain.

Original analysis: Quantification of nucleated cells was approximated via reference gene primer amplification. The repertoire was sequenced with immunoSEQ multiplex PCR; TCRdb's copy has only in-frame clones and lacks some. D and trimming come from the DNA, and the V and J calls and clone size come from that table. Of about 150,000 clones listed, roughly 80% are singletons. V was clipped by 2 bases and J by 4 bases, with 8 bases between them. The length of the CDR3 is 13 residues. Germline V gene lookup returns CDR1 MNHEY and CDR2 SVGEGT. Material for sequencing was peripheral blood. The chain combines TRBV6-2 or TRBV6-3 with TRBJ1-2; unclear D gene. This sequence originates from a man aged 65-85 years with acute or convalescent COVID-19. Here the CDR3 DNA reads TGTGCCAGCAGTTACGAGGGAACCTATGGCTACACCTTC. Translated: CASSYEGTYGYTF.